This TCR beta chain was captured in a study of blood T cell repertoires in COVID-19. Whole-study context: The study drew acute and convalescent COVID-19 samples from the United States, Italy and Spain. Sources were T cells, B-cell-depleted T cells, or PBMCs; the material itself was cDNA or gDNA.

The V gene's germline CDR1 is MNHEY and CDR2 SVGEGT. This CDR3 comprises 17 residues. The trim removed 4 bases at V and 4 bases at J, leaving 6 bases unmatched. Original processing methods: Estimates of nucleated cell counts were drawn from the amplification of reference gene primers. The assay was immunoSEQ multiplex PCR, and TCRdb's table has in-frame clones only and misses some. V and J calls and clone size follow that table, whereas D and trimming were derived from the DNA. The sample includes roughly 250,000 clones, 84% of them seen just once. This clone came up once. This TCR was recovered from a human donor in a cohort sampled during active COVID-19. The gene calls are TRBV6-2 or TRBV6-3 and TRBJ2-3; TRBD2 matches 15 bases. Material for sequencing was peripheral blood. This CDR3 reads CASSLGLAGGLPDTQYF. The CDR3 DNA reads TGTGCCAGCAGTTTAGGACTAGCGGGGGGGTTACCAGATACGCAGTATTTT.